What follows are 9 T cell receptor beta chains derived from one specimen sequenced in a study of cytomegalovirus exposure and HLA in healthy donors (dated by TCRdb to about 2017). The library came from the immunoSEQ multiplex PCR assay. For the multiplex PCR, a mixture combining 60 forward primers for TCR Vbeta segments and 13 reverse primers for TCR Jbeta segments was used. TCRdb re-hosts the immuneACCESS table, in-frame sequences only. Its copies lack some clones; in the studies checked, an unresolved V gene accounts for under half of them, and the cause for the rest is not known. The sample table lists approximately 160,000 clones, roughly 80% of them with a count of one. The top ten clones comprise 4% to 5.5% of the sample. Sequencing was done on a sample of PBMCs. The receptors here all came from a male donor in good health and CMV-seronegative.

The chain has TRBV4-1 and TRBJ2-3, with 15 nucleotides matching TRBD2. The trim removed 4 bases at V and 0 bases at J, leaving 8 bases unmatched. CDR3 length: 19 residues. Per germline, CDR1 MGHRA and CDR2 YSYEKL. CDR3 coding DNA: TGCGCCAGCAGCCGGACTAGCGGGGGGGCGGGCTTTAGCACAGATACGCAGTATTTT. This gives the protein CASSRTSGGAGFSTDTQYF.

The chain carries TRBV5-1 and TRBJ2-7, with 13 nucleotides matching TRBD2. CDR1 and CDR2 from the germline V gene are SGHRS and YFSETQ. The CDR3 has 15 amino acids. V dropped 4 bases and J dropped 5; count of bases not matched to a gene: 6. CDR3 sequence reads: CASSRTSGSIHEQYF. CDR3 DNA sequence: TGCGCCAGCAGCAGGACTAGCGGGAGTATCCACGAGCAGTACTTC.

V is TRBV9 and J is TRBJ2-7, with 8 bases matching TRBD2. The CDR3 contains 16 residues. The V gene's germline CDR1 is SGDLS and CDR2 YYNGEE. Unmatched junction bases numbered 12, after V lost 4 bases and J lost 3 bases. The CDR3 loop reads CASSPLAGGFHYEQYF. In DNA, the CDR3 is TGTGCCAGCAGCCCCCTCGCGGGGGGCTTCCACTACGAGCAGTACTTC.

With respect to this clone: Distinct nucleotide sequences in the sample also encode this CDR3. The chain employs TRBV18 and TRBJ1-1; D unresolved. Germline assignment: CDR1 KGHSH and CDR2 LQKENI. The CDR3 runs to 14 residues. Trimming stripped 1 base from V and 1 base from J, with 7 bases between. The CDR3, as DNA: TGTGCCAGCTCACCACTAACACGGAACACTGAAGCTTTCTTT. The encoded protein is CASSPLTRNTEAFF.

This clone appeared a few times. The CDR3 DNA sequence: TGCGCCAGCAGCTACCAGGGGGCTGGAAACACCATATATTTT. Amino acid sequence: CASSYQGAGNTIYF. The V and J genes are TRBV5-1 and TRBJ1-3; 7 nucleotides align to TRBD1. Germline CDR1 SGHRS, CDR2 YFSETQ. This CDR3 comprises 14 residues. V lost 3 bases and J lost 2; bases outside the gene matches: 2.

The rearrangement joins TRBV7-8 to TRBJ2-1, with 7 bases aligning to TRBD1. J was trimmed by 8 bases and V by 6 bases; bases with no gene match: 13. The CDR3 has 15 residues. Looked up from germline, CDR1 is SGHVS and CDR2 is FQNEAQ. The CDR3 DNA reads as TGTGCCAGCAGACCCAATCCAGGGGGAAGTGATGAGCAGTTCTTC. Protein product: CASRPNPGGSDEQFF.

CDR3 residues: CASSLGDRALDGYTF. The DNA for the CDR3 is TGTGCCAGCAGCTTAGGGGACAGGGCCCTCGATGGCTACACCTTC. The chain links TRBV7-6 to TRBJ1-2, with 9 bases that match TRBD1. Trimming removed 1 base from V and 6 bases from J; junction bases left unmatched: 6. CDR1 SGHVS and CDR2 FNYEAQ come from the germline V gene. This CDR3 is built from 15 residues.

The gene calls are TRBV15 and TRBJ2-7, with D possibly matching TRBD1 (5 bases). The CDR3 runs to 15 residues. Germline CDR1 reads LNHNV; CDR2 reads YYDKDF (reference sequence). V was clipped by 0 bases and J by 4 bases, with 13 bases between them. The CDR3 sequence is CATSREAGKQYEQYF. The CDR3 DNA sequence: TGTGCCACCAGCAGAGAGGCAGGGAAACAATACGAGCAGTACTTC.

V gene TRBV15 combines with J gene TRBJ2-1; the match to TRBD2 covers 8 bases. Trimming cost V 5 bases and J 2 bases; bases outside gene matches: 8. The CDR3 is 16 residues long. Germline CDR1 is LNHNV and CDR2 is YYDKDF (reference sequence). The CDR3 reads CATSVPQAGAYNEQFF. The CDR3 region has the DNA TGTGCCACCAGCGTTCCTCAAGCGGGAGCCTACAATGAGCAGTTCTTC.